This is a list of T cell receptor beta chains from one sample in a study of cytomegalovirus exposure and HLA in healthy donors. Measured with immunoSEQ multiplex PCR; TCRdb has only the in-frame clones, and not every one. The table records around 160,000 clones, around three quarters of them present only once. The sequenced sample was PBMCs. These receptor sequences come from a woman in her forties in good health and CMV-seropositive. CDR3s include the opening cysteine and the closing phenylalanine or tryptophan. The D gene is left open where the match is weak. The size of a clone is reported for some rows only, either as once, few or many, or as a class for expanded clones.

j_call: TRBJ2-5; clone_size: NA; v_call: TRBV5-1; d_call: TRBD2; cdr3_nt: TGCGCCAGCAGCATCCTAGCGGGGAGACAAGAGACCCAGTACTTC; cdr3_aa: CASSILAGRQETQYF
j_call: TRBJ1-2; clone_size: NA; v_call: TRBV2; d_call: TRBD1; cdr3_nt: TGTGCCAGCAGTACAGGGGAAGGGGTTGGCTACACCTTC; cdr3_aa: CASSTGEGVGYTF
j_call: TRBJ1-6; clone_size: NA; v_call: TRBV10-3; d_call: TRBD1; cdr3_nt: TGTGCCATCAGTACACAGGGGCGGGAAGGGGCCCTCCACTTT; cdr3_aa: CAISTQGREGALHF
j_call: TRBJ1-2; clone_size: NA; v_call: TRBV5-5; d_call: NA; cdr3_nt: TGTGCCAGCAGCACAAACGAACCCGGACAGTCCAACCTTTATGGCTACACCTTC; cdr3_aa: CASSTNEPGQSNLYGYTF
j_call: TRBJ2-3; clone_size: NA; v_call: TRBV5-4; d_call: TRBD2; cdr3_nt: TGTGCCAGCAGCTTGGCGCTAGCGGGGGGCACAGATACGCAGTATTTT; cdr3_aa: CASSLALAGGTDTQYF
j_call: TRBJ1-1; clone_size: few; v_call: TRBV25-1; d_call: TRBD1; cdr3_nt: TGTGCCAGCAGTGAACCCCGGACAGGGCCCAACCCCCAAGCTTTCTTT; cdr3_aa: CASSEPRTGPNPQAFF
j_call: TRBJ1-1; clone_size: few; v_call: TRBV5-1; d_call: NA; cdr3_nt: TGCGCCAGCAGCTTGGGCGGGTTAGCGAACACTGAAGCTTTCTTT; cdr3_aa: CASSLGGLANTEAFF
j_call: TRBJ1-4; clone_size: once; v_call: TRBV2; d_call: NA; cdr3_nt: TGTGCCAGCAATCCGGACAGTACTAATGAAAAACTGTTTTTT; cdr3_aa: CASNPDSTNEKLFF
j_call: TRBJ2-5; clone_size: once; v_call: TRBV28; d_call: TRBD1; cdr3_nt: TGTGCCAGCAGTTTCCTCGGGACAGGGGCCCAAGAGACCCAGTACTTC; cdr3_aa: CASSFLGTGAQETQYF
j_call: TRBJ2-6; clone_size: NA; v_call: TRBV5-1; d_call: NA; cdr3_nt: TGCGCCAGCAGCTGGGGGGTCTTTGCCGCCTCTGGGGCCAACGTCCTGACTTTC; cdr3_aa: CASSWGVFAASGANVLTF
j_call: TRBJ1-2; clone_size: NA; v_call: TRBV6-5; d_call: TRBD1; cdr3_nt: TGTGCCAGCAGCCAAGGACAGGTCTATGGCTACACCTTC; cdr3_aa: CASSQGQVYGYTF
j_call: TRBJ2-7; clone_size: few; v_call: TRBV7-9; d_call: NA; cdr3_nt: TGTTCCAGCAGCCCGGGGGTCTACGAGCAGTACTTC; cdr3_aa: CSSSPGVYEQYF
j_call: TRBJ1-2; clone_size: NA; v_call: TRBV5-6; d_call: NA; cdr3_nt: TGTGCCAGCAGCCCCGTTCCGGGGGCTAACTATGGCTACACCTTC; cdr3_aa: CASSPVPGANYGYTF
j_call: TRBJ2-5; clone_size: NA; v_call: TRBV28; d_call: NA; cdr3_nt: TGTGCCAGCAGTCCCCCGGACTACCACGCGGCTAAGCAGTACTTC; cdr3_aa: CASSPPDYHAAKQYF
j_call: TRBJ1-2; clone_size: few; v_call: TRBV6-6; d_call: TRBD1; cdr3_nt: TGTGCCAGCAGCCTTAACCCGACAGGGAGGAACTATGGCTACACCTTC; cdr3_aa: CASSLNPTGRNYGYTF
j_call: TRBJ2-7; clone_size: NA; v_call: TRBV5-6; d_call: NA; cdr3_nt: TGTGCCAGCAGCTTAAAGGGGGGGGTCTACGAGCAGTACTTT; cdr3_aa: CASSLKGGVYEQYF
j_call: TRBJ1-1; clone_size: NA; v_call: TRBV7-3; d_call: NA; cdr3_nt: TGTGCCAGCAGCTTGGAGGGTGGGAACGCTGAAGCTTTCTTT; cdr3_aa: CASSLEGGNAEAFF
j_call: TRBJ1-4; clone_size: NA; v_call: TRBV5-6; d_call: NA; cdr3_nt: TGTGCCAGCAGCTTGTGGGCAGAATCTTCAACTAATGAAAAACTGTTTTTT; cdr3_aa: CASSLWAESSTNEKLFF
j_call: TRBJ2-5; clone_size: NA; v_call: TRBV5-1; d_call: NA; cdr3_nt: TGCGCCAGCAGCGCGGACACCTTAGAGACCCAGTACTTC; cdr3_aa: CASSADTLETQYF
j_call: TRBJ2-7; clone_size: NA; v_call: TRBV2; d_call: NA; cdr3_nt: TGTGCCAGCAGTGGGACACCCGGGACTTGGTACTTC; cdr3_aa: CASSGTPGTWYF
j_call: TRBJ2-7; clone_size: few; v_call: TRBV6-5; d_call: NA; cdr3_nt: TGTGCCAGCAGTTACAACGGGGTAGGCTACGAGCAGTACTTC; cdr3_aa: CASSYNGVGYEQYF
j_call: TRBJ2-1; clone_size: NA; v_call: TRBV11-3; d_call: TRBD2; cdr3_nt: TGTGCCAGCAGCGCCGCCGGGACTAGCGGGGGGGCACCCTACAATGAGCAGTTCTTC; cdr3_aa: CASSAAGTSGGAPYNEQFF
j_call: TRBJ1-2; clone_size: few; v_call: TRBV6-5; d_call: NA; cdr3_nt: TGTGCCAGCAGTTACGGCAGGTACTATGGCTACACCTTC; cdr3_aa: CASSYGRYYGYTF
j_call: TRBJ2-5; clone_size: once; v_call: TRBV5-1; d_call: TRBD2; cdr3_nt: TGCGCCAGCAGCTTGGCCCCCGGGGGGGGAGAGACCCAGTACTTC; cdr3_aa: CASSLAPGGGETQYF
j_call: TRBJ2-3; clone_size: NA; v_call: TRBV19; d_call: NA; cdr3_nt: TGTGCCAGTAGCGAAGGGAGGGGGGCCCTAGATACGCAGTATTTT; cdr3_aa: CASSEGRGALDTQYF
j_call: TRBJ2-7; clone_size: NA; v_call: TRBV5-6; d_call: TRBD1; cdr3_nt: TGTGCCAGCAGCTTGGGCCCGGGACAGGGTCTCATCTACGAGCAGTACTTC; cdr3_aa: CASSLGPGQGLIYEQYF
j_call: TRBJ1-1; clone_size: NA; v_call: TRBV19; d_call: NA; cdr3_nt: TGTGCCAGTGATCGGTTGGGAGGTACTGAAGCTTTCTTT; cdr3_aa: CASDRLGGTEAFF
j_call: TRBJ1-6; clone_size: NA; v_call: TRBV21-1; d_call: NA; cdr3_nt: TGTGCCAGCAGCAACCAAACGGGTAGCAATTCACCCCTCCACTTT; cdr3_aa: CASSNQTGSNSPLHF
j_call: TRBJ1-5; clone_size: NA; v_call: TRBV30; d_call: NA; cdr3_nt: TGTGCCTGGAGTGTAGGGGGAGGGCGTCAGCCCCAGCATTTT; cdr3_aa: CAWSVGGGRQPQHF
j_call: TRBJ2-7; clone_size: NA; v_call: TRBV6-1; d_call: TRBD1; cdr3_nt: TGTGCCAGCAGCGAAAGGACCCCGGGACAGAACTACGAGCAGTACTTC; cdr3_aa: CASSERTPGQNYEQYF
j_call: TRBJ1-4; clone_size: NA; v_call: TRBV7-9; d_call: TRBD1; cdr3_nt: TGTGCCAGCGGACAGGGGGCGGTAGGTGAAAAACTGTTTTTT; cdr3_aa: CASGQGAVGEKLFF
j_call: TRBJ1-1; clone_size: NA; v_call: TRBV10-3; d_call: TRBD1; cdr3_nt: TGTGCCATCAAGGGACAGGGGGCGCCGGAAGCTTTCTTT; cdr3_aa: CAIKGQGAPEAFF
j_call: TRBJ1-2; clone_size: NA; v_call: TRBV9; d_call: NA; cdr3_nt: TGTGCCAGCAGCTCCTTGATACAAGGACGCGGTGAGCGGGGCTACACCTTC; cdr3_aa: CASSSLIQGRGERGYTF
j_call: TRBJ1-2; clone_size: NA; v_call: TRBV5-1; d_call: TRBD1; cdr3_nt: TGCGCCAGCAGCCTGCGGACAGGGGGGGAAGGCTACACCTTC; cdr3_aa: CASSLRTGGEGYTF
j_call: TRBJ2-7; clone_size: NA; v_call: TRBV11-2; d_call: TRBD2; cdr3_nt: TGTGCCAGCAGCTTTAGGCTAGCGGGGGGCGAGATCTACGAGCAGTACTTC; cdr3_aa: CASSFRLAGGEIYEQYF
j_call: TRBJ1-1; clone_size: NA; v_call: TRBV9; d_call: TRBD1; cdr3_nt: TGTGCCAGCAGCGTAGGGCACAGGGGGAACACTGAAGCTTTCTTT; cdr3_aa: CASSVGHRGNTEAFF